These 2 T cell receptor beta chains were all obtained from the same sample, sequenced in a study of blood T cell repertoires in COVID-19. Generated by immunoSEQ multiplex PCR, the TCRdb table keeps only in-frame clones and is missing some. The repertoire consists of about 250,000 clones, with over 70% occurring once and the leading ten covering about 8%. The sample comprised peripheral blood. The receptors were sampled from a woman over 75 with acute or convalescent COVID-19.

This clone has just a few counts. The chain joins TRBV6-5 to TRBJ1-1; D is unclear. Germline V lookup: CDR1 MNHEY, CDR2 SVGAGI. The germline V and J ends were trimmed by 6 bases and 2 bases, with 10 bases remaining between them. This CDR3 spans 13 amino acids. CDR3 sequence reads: CASRQNFNTEAFF. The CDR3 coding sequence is TGTGCCAGCAGACAGAATTTCAACACTGAAGCTTTCTTT.

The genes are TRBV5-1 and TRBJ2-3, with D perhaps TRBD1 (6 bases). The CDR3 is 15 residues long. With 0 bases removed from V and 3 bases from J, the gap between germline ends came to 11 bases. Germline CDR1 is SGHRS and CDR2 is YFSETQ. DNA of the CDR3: TGCGCCAGCAGCTTGGTGGGGGCGCGGACAGATACGCAGTATTTT. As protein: CASSLVGARTDTQYF.